This is a list of T cell receptor beta chains from one sample in a study of blood T cell repertoires in COVID-19. Profiled with immunoSEQ multiplex PCR; TCRdb holds only in-frame clones, not every one. The table includes 210,000 or so clones, around nine tenths detected once. Material for sequencing was PBMCs or T cells enriched from blood (not recorded which). These receptors all come from a young man who had recovered from COVID-19. The conserved cysteine and the conserved F or W are not part of the CDR3 here. The order of the fields is CDR3 protein, V gene, D gene. The D gene is left open where the match is weak.

CDR3: ASSFLRDRVRYGYT
V: TRBV28
D: -

CDR3: SVQRLAGLRSEQF
V: TRBV29-1
D: TRBD2

CDR3: ASSPEGPETQY
V: TRBV5-4
D: -

CDR3: AVAGENEQF
V: TRBV10-3
D: -

CDR3: ASSLDRGRHQPQH
V: TRBV5-4
D: -

CDR3: ASSLVGVNSPLH
V: TRBV28
D: -

CDR3: ATSEGQGPTGELF
V: TRBV24-1
D: TRBD1

CDR3: ASSLTGTTGELF
V: TRBV28
D: -

CDR3: ASSRREGTPTGELF
V: TRBV27
D: -

CDR3: ASSLGQQNTEAF
V: TRBV18
D: -

CDR3: AWSVPRGLFQPQH
V: TRBV30
D: TRBD1

CDR3: ASSQDASRETQY
V: TRBV4-1
D: -

CDR3: SVEAYGHRYEQY
V: TRBV29-1
D: -

CDR3: ASSTLQGVSGNTIY
V: TRBV5-6
D: -

CDR3: ASSQEGTGRTNTGELF
V: TRBV4-1
D: TRBD1

CDR3: ARTDDSLYGYT
V: TRBV30
D: -

CDR3: ASSDGLAVQETQY
V: TRBV18
D: TRBD2

CDR3: ASSFVHGGNYGYT
V: TRBV28
D: -

CDR3: AISGLQLHEQY
V: TRBV10-3
D: -

CDR3: ASSSRSGGAGTDTQY
V: TRBV19
D: TRBD2

CDR3: ASSEIDRPNYGYT
V: TRBV25-1
D: -

CDR3: ASSPPLGGRAEAF
V: TRBV7-2
D: -

CDR3: ASTGGDTYEQY
V: TRBV2
D: TRBD2

CDR3: SARTGEETQY
V: TRBV29-1
D: TRBD1

CDR3: ASRYPKSGMDTEAF
V: TRBV6-5
D: -

CDR3: ASSSPGQGYQETQY
V: TRBV7-2
D: TRBD1

CDR3: ASSAWGRVDADTQY
V: TRBV5-6
D: -

CDR3: ASSLRFSDTQY
V: TRBV7-2
D: -

CDR3: ASSLRTGGSGNTIY
V: TRBV5-6
D: TRBD1

CDR3: ASSLPPRETQY
V: TRBV5-6
D: -

CDR3: ASSQVRAGTGVYGYT
V: TRBV4-2
D: TRBD1

CDR3: ASSPPGAHTRGQF
V: TRBV6-5
D: -

CDR3: ASSLSRGQSNEKLF
V: TRBV11-2
D: TRBD1

CDR3: ASSLRSGQIYEQY
V: TRBV7-9
D: TRBD1

CDR3: ASSQPRREKNNEQF
V: TRBV4-1
D: TRBD2

CDR3: ASSHLQDEQY
V: TRBV3-1/TRBV3-2
D: -

CDR3: ASSSTGTVGEKLF
V: TRBV7-9
D: TRBD1

CDR3: ASSALRTGGFALEKLF
V: TRBV6-1
D: TRBD1

CDR3: ATSSRGQRSYNEQF
V: TRBV24-1
D: -

CDR3: ASTPSGANVLT
V: TRBV12-3/TRBV12-4
D: -

CDR3: ASSRTTLGDSGNTIY
V: TRBV18
D: -

CDR3: ASSIVGQGAGQPQH
V: TRBV19
D: TRBD1

CDR3: ASSFGTADTQY
V: TRBV11-2
D: TRBD1

CDR3: ASSRTGGLNTEAF
V: TRBV3-1/TRBV3-2
D: TRBD1

CDR3: ASSFTGTYEQY
V: TRBV5-5
D: -

CDR3: ASSQVSRGRGLEQF
V: TRBV4-1
D: TRBD1

CDR3: ASRPGLGGFGVTDTQY
V: TRBV5-1
D: TRBD2

CDR3: ASSPGTSGGSEQY
V: TRBV6-6
D: TRBD2

CDR3: ASTELGTAAQGKLF
V: TRBV5-6
D: TRBD1

CDR3: ASKVSGQQNSPLH
V: TRBV28
D: TRBD1

CDR3: ASSILVRQGNQPQH
V: TRBV19
D: TRBD1

CDR3: ASSFNEQF
V: TRBV28
D: -

CDR3: ASSAYGPDTQY
V: TRBV7-2
D: -